Below, one T cell receptor beta chain is given with its context. Its antigen specificity is not known. Base qualities are not recorded, but no much larger clone differs from it by a single base. This record belongs to a study of graft-versus-host responses after intestinal transplantation (dated by TCRdb to the early 2020s). With respect to the entire study: Recipients received multivisceral, liver-intestinal, or isolated intestinal transplants. Every recipient was given anti-thymocyte globulin induction, followed by approximately 3 years of maintenance tacrolimus and steroids. Bulk TCR-beta CDR3 sequencing was used to track graft-versus-host and host-versus-graft alloreactive T cell clones in the graft, circulation and bone marrow after intestinal transplantation. Alloreactive clones were identified by sequencing pre-transplant mixed lymphocyte reaction products and comparing these products with unstimulated pre-transplant donor and recipient T cells. The cohort enrolled 20 to 30 intestinal transplant recipients, one of whom was a retransplant, and a few patients without pretransplant specimens were excluded. Donor T cell macrochimerism was defined as a peak of at least 4% donor T cells among recipient peripheral blood mononuclear cells. Rather than going through the commercial service, samples from a few later patients were sequenced in-house on an Illumina MiSeq and processed with MiXCR. Summary of the overall study and its limitations: Early after transplant, peak levels of circulating GvH clones were associated with declines in HvG clones. Conclusions were limited by the relatively low number and heterogeneity of intestinal transplant patients. In patients with donor T cell macrochimerism, the allografts had high GvH to HvG T cell clonal ratios. GvH clones were detected in recipient bone marrow, and some of these GvH clones were observed earlier in ileal mucosa or blood, consistent with an intestinal mucosal origin.

Intraepithelial and lamina propria lymphocytes were isolated from graft specimens using dithiothreitol, EDTA incubations and collagenase D digestion. Bulk TCR-beta sequencing was performed on serial intestinal graft biopsy specimens collected as late as 600 days after transplant. Library prep was done by the immunoSEQ multiplex PCR assay. High-throughput TCR-beta CDR3 sequencing of genomic DNA from most patients was performed by Adaptive Biotechnologies. The source study handled its data this way. Adaptive's ImmunoSEQ software was the source of the TCR sequencing data for about 20 patients, while a few other patients were processed with MiXCR and VDJtools. CDR3 nucleotide sequences shared by donor and recipient were removed because the origin of these sequences could not be assigned. At least 2-fold expansion over unstimulated cells and a minimum CFSE-low frequency of 0.002% (template counts) or 0.001% (read counts) were required for clones to be classified as alloreactive. Mappable clones were those detected in sequenced pre-transplant spleen, lymph node, or MLR CFSE-low populations of the donor or recipient. Cumulative frequency of alloreactive clones was calculated as a percentage of all sequences weighted by copy number. The source is immuneACCESS, and TCRdb retained only in-frame sequences with V and J called. Part of the clones is not carried over; for the studies checked, unresolved V genes explain less than half of this, and the remainder is unexplained. That table gives V, J and clone size, and the DNA gave D and trimming. The table for this sample lists approximately 19,000 clones; over 65% of them were counted only once. The ten largest clones represent over 8% of the sample.

This sequence was found in a human patient who received an intestinal transplant, so some T cells may come from the graft donor. Sequenced material: ileum tissue, taken 20 days after intestinal transplant.

The base sequence is TGTGCCAGCACCCCAGGGGGCGCGATGTCTAATACGCAGTATTTT. The resulting protein is CASTPGGAMSNTQYF. The sequence is built from TRBV27 and TRBJ2-3; TRBD1 fits 8 bases in the junction. Per the germline V gene (reference sequence), MNHEY is the CDR1 and SMNVEV is the CDR2. V is pruned by 7 bases and J by 7 bases, leaving 13 bases of the junction without a gene match. The cysteine opens and the phenylalanine closes a CDR3 of 15 amino acids. The only DNA kept is the CDR3, 45 bases in frame from the first base.